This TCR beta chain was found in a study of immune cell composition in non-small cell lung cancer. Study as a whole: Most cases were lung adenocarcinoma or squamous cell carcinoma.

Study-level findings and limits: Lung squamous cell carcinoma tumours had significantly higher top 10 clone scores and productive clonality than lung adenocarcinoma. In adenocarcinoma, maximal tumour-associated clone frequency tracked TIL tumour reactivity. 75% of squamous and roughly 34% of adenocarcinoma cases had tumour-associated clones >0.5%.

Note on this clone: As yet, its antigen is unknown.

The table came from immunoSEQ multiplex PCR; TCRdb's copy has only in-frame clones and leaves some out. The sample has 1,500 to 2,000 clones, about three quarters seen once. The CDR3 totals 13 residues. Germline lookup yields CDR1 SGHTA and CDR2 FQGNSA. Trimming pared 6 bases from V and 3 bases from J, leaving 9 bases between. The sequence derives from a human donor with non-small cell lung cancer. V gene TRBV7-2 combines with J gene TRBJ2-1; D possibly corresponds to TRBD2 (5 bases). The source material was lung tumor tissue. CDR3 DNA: TGTGCCAGCAGACCCGGACTCTACAATGAGCAGTTCTTC. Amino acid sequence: CASRPGLYNEQFF.